Following are 13 T cell receptor beta chains from one sample sequenced in a study of Ad26.COV2.S vaccination and SARS-CoV-2 variants. Described treatment: some 20 received Ad26.COV2.S at low or high dose, single or two shots; five or six received placebo; per-sample allocation not given. Material that was analyzed had been drawn on day 63 after the first vaccine or placebo injection. This table comes from immunoSEQ multiplex PCR, and its TCRdb copy is limited to in-frame clones, with some not included. The table lists approximately 350,000 clones, over 75% of them singletons. Here the sequenced sample was peripheral blood, taken in a trial of Ad26.COV2.S vaccine versus placebo. These receptors were collected from a person between 18 and 59 years old who received the Ad26.COV2.S COVID-19 vaccine or a placebo.

Written as DNA, the CDR3 is TGTGCCAGCAGATCTCTAGCGGAGTCCTACGAGCAGTACTTC. Its protein is CASRSLAESYEQYF. The V call is TRBV27, the J call TRBJ2-7; 7 nucleotides line up with TRBD2. There are 14 residues in the CDR3. The V and J ends lost 6 bases and 1 base, in that order; junction bases with no gene match: 6. In germline, CDR1 is MNHEY, CDR2 SMNVEV (reference sequence).

V usage is TRBV4-3 and J usage is TRBJ2-7, with TRBD1 matching 7 bases. Germline V lookup: CDR1 LGHNA, CDR2 YSLEER. There are 15 residues in the CDR3. After removal of 4 bases from V and 2 bases from J, the junction contained 8 bases not matched to a gene. The DNA of the CDR3 is TGCGCCAGCAGCCCAGCAGCAGGGGGACCCTACGAGCAGTACTTC. This translates into CASSPAAGGPYEQYF.

The V and J genes are TRBV6-1 and TRBJ1-1; a weak D match, TRBD1 (6 bases). CDR1 MNHNS and CDR2 SASEGT come from the germline V gene. Trimming pared 3 bases from V and 5 bases from J, leaving 13 bases between. The CDR3 loop spans 14 amino acids. CDR3 amino acids: CASSEQGGGTEAFF. The CDR3 DNA sequence: TGTGCCAGCAGTGAGCAGGGAGGGGGGACTGAAGCTTTCTTT.

V is TRBV21-1 and J is TRBJ1-1. TRBV21-1 is noted as a pseudogene. The CDR3 extends over 15 amino acids. DNA for the CDR3: TGTGCCAGCATCAATCTCCAGGGAGGGGACACTGAAGCTTTCTTT. This translates into CASINLQGGDTEAFF.

This clone was picked up one time. The chain combines TRBV19 with TRBJ1-4; tentative D call: TRBD1 (5 bases). Between the trimmed V and J ends, which lost 4 bases and 7 bases, there was a span of 13 bases. The CDR3 loop spans 14 amino acids. CDR1 LNHDA and CDR2 SQIVND come from the germline V gene (reference sequence). CDR3: CASSTEGLGEKLFF. The CDR3 region has the DNA TGTGCCAGTAGTACCGAGGGGCTAGGTGAAAAACTGTTTTTT.

J is TRBJ1-4 and V is TRBV7-3; unclear D gene. V was pared by 5 bases and J by 0 bases, with 7 bases between. The CDR3 contains 14 residues. The V gene's germline CDR1 is SGHTA and CDR2 FQGTGA. The DNA of the CDR3 is TGTGCCAGCAGCGTTACTGCAACTAATGAAAAACTGTTTTTT. Translation: CASSVTATNEKLFF.

The chain carries TRBV14 and TRBJ2-1; D unclear. This CDR3 has 13 residues. In germline, CDR1 is SGHDN, CDR2 FVKESK. Trimming pared 8 bases from V and 4 bases from J, leaving 12 bases between. The CDR3 loop reads CASASLEYNEQFF. The CDR3, as DNA: TGTGCCAGCGCCAGCCTCGAATACAATGAGCAGTTCTTC.

The chain carries TRBV5-1 and TRBJ2-7; 8 bases are shared with TRBD2. V gave up 4 bases and J gave up 3 bases; unmatched junction bases: 9. The CDR3 has 15 residues. Germline CDR1 and CDR2: SGHRS and YFSETQ. CDR3 in amino acids: CASSKNSGAFYEQYF. CDR3 nucleotide sequence: TGCGCCAGCAGCAAAAATAGCGGGGCTTTCTACGAGCAGTACTTC.

The sample holds a few counts of this clone. The CDR3, as DNA: TGCGCCAGCAGCTTACAGGGGACTGGCTACACCTTC. Its translation is CASSLQGTGYTF. V and J are TRBV5-1 and TRBJ1-2, with 7 bases that match TRBD1. The germline CDR1 and CDR2 sequences are SGHRS and YFSETQ. J was trimmed by 7 bases and V by 2 bases; bases with no gene match: 2. The CDR3 totals 12 residues.

The table lists this clone with a count of one. This chain links TRBV5-1 with TRBJ1-2, with D unresolved. The V end was cut by 4 bases, the J end by 8 bases, with 21 bases between. The V gene's germline CDR1 is SGHRS and CDR2 YFSETQ. The CDR3 sequence is 15 residues long. CDR3 region: CASSPNYPGGHGYTF. The CDR3 DNA follows: TGCGCCAGCAGCCCGAATTACCCGGGAGGGCACGGCTACACCTTC.

This sequence joins TRBV4-2 and TRBJ1-6; D is undetermined. CDR1 is LGHNA, CDR2 YNFKEQ, per germline. The CDR3 is 17 residues long. The V end lost 1 base, the J end lost 4 bases, and 14 bases lay between the germline ends. The CDR3 nucleotides read TGTGCCAGCAGCCAAGGGGCGCAGGCGATATATAATTCACCCCTCCACTTT. Translated, it gives CASSQGAQAIYNSPLHF.

In regard to this clone: Other DNA sequences of this sample code for an identical CDR3. The V and J genes are TRBV7-3 and TRBJ2-7, with D possibly matching TRBD1 (6 bases). This CDR3 is 13 amino acids long. Trimming took off 2 bases at V and 3 bases at J, with 8 bases between the two ends. From germline, CDR1 is SGHTA and CDR2 FQGTGA. The CDR3: CASSLLQGYEQYF. DNA of the CDR3: TGTGCCAGCAGCTTATTACAGGGCTACGAGCAGTACTTC.

This clone occurred once. The rearrangement uses TRBV4-2 and TRBJ2-1; perhaps TRBD2 as D (5 bases). The V end lost 4 bases, the J end lost 3 bases, and 19 bases lay between the germline ends. The CDR3 is 17 amino acids. Per germline, CDR1 LGHNA and CDR2 YNFKEQ. CDR3 nucleotide sequence: TGTGCCAGCAGCCCAACCACGGTAGCGATCCGCTACAATGAGCAGTTCTTC. Amino acid sequence: CASSPTTVAIRYNEQFF.